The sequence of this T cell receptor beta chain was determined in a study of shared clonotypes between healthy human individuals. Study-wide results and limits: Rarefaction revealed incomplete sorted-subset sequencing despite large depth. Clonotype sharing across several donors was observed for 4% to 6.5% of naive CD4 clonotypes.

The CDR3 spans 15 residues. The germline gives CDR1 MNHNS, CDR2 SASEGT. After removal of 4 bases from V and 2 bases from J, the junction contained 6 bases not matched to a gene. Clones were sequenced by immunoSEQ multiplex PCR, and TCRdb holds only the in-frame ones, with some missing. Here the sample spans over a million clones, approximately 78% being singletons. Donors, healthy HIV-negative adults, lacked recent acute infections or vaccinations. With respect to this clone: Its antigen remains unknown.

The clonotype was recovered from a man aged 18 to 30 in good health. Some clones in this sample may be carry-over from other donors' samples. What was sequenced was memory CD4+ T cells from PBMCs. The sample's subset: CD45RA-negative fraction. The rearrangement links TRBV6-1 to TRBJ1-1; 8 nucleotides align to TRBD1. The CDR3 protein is CASSAQQGGNTEAFF. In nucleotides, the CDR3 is TGTGCCAGCAGTGCTCAACAGGGGGGTAACACTGAAGCTTTCTTT.